These T cell receptor beta chains were read from a single sample in a study of CD8+ T cells in alopecia areata. Repertoires were generated with immunoSEQ multiplex PCR, while TCRdb's copy carries only in-frame clones and drops some. There are about 200,000 clones in the sample; less than 65% occur only once, and 4.2% lies in the top ten. The source was CD4+ T cells sorted from blood, collected at week 4, from a patient treated with tofacitinib. These receptor sequences come from a human donor with alopecia areata. Each CDR3 is given with its conserved first and last residue. Fields, in order: J gene, clone size, D gene, V gene, CDR3 protein, CDR3 DNA. A D gene is named only where the DNA matches it firmly. Expanded clones are given a class, and other clones once, few, many or no size at all.

>TRBJ2-1|few|TRBD1|TRBV20-1
CSGQGNEQFF
TGCAGCGGACAGGGCAATGAGCAGTTCTTC
>TRBJ1-6|-|TRBD1|TRBV27
CASSLDRVGISPLHF
TGTGCCAGCAGTCTTGACAGGGTTGGGATTTCACCCCTCCACTTT
>TRBJ2-3|-|-|TRBV30
CAWSVWRDTQYF
TGTGCCTGGAGTGTTTGGAGAGATACGCAGTATTTT
>TRBJ2-4|many|TRBD1|TRBV7-2
CASSVPGQFIQYF
TGTGCCAGCAGCGTACCGGGACAGTTCATTCAGTACTTC
>TRBJ2-2|-|-|TRBV9
CASSVEVRANTGELFF
TGTGCCAGCAGCGTAGAGGTCAGAGCGAACACCGGGGAGCTGTTTTTT
>TRBJ2-1|-|-|TRBV19
CASSRGVSYNEQFF
TGTGCCAGTAGTAGGGGGGTCTCCTACAATGAGCAGTTCTTC
>TRBJ2-5|-|TRBD2|TRBV9
CASSPPVVAGGKETQYF
TGTGCCAGCAGCCCCCCCGTAGTAGCGGGGGGCAAAGAGACCCAGTACTTC
>TRBJ1-2|-|TRBD1|TRBV15
CATSRDGQGSGTF
TGTGCCACCAGCAGAGACGGACAGGGTTCGGGCACCTTC
>TRBJ2-5|-|TRBD2|TRBV10-3
CATQPGGLETQYF
TGTGCCACACAACCGGGGGGATTGGAGACCCAGTACTTC
>TRBJ2-1|-|TRBD1|TRBV7-9
CASSLWTGGKNEQFF
TGTGCCAGCAGCTTATGGACAGGGGGCAAAAATGAGCAGTTCTTC
>TRBJ1-4|-|-|TRBV29-1
CSVLTDPLDGKLFF
TGCAGCGTCCTGACAGACCCATTAGATGGAAAACTGTTTTTT
>TRBJ1-1|-|-|TRBV29-1
CSVEAGIDTEAFF
TGCAGCGTTGAGGCGGGAATCGACACTGAAGCTTTCTTT
>TRBJ1-6|few|-|TRBV2
CARGALGTGSNSPLHF
TGTGCCAGGGGCGCCCTGGGGACGGGATCAAATTCACCCCTCCACTTT
>TRBJ2-5|few|-|TRBV4-1
CASSHRSGGGETQYF
TGCGCCAGCAGCCACCGGTCAGGGGGAGGAGAGACCCAGTACTTC
>TRBJ1-2|-|-|TRBV5-6
CASSSSSYGYTF
TGTGCCAGCAGCTCGTCAAGCTATGGCTACACCTTC
>TRBJ2-2|few|-|TRBV11-2
CASSPGAGAATGELFF
TGTGCCAGCAGCCCCGGGGCCGGCGCGGCGACCGGGGAGCTGTTTTTT
>TRBJ1-1|-|TRBD1|TRBV7-8
CASSSWDRETEAFF
TGTGCCAGCAGCTCGTGGGACAGGGAGACTGAAGCTTTCTTT
>TRBJ2-7|-|TRBD1|TRBV6-5
CASSRDRGSYEQYF
TGTGCCAGCAGTCGAGACAGGGGCTCCTACGAGCAGTACTTC
>TRBJ1-2|-|-|TRBV7-2
CASSLTVSNYGYTF
TGTGCCAGCAGCTTAACGGTGTCTAACTATGGCTACACCTTC
>TRBJ1-2|-|-|TRBV2
CASSENYGYTF
TGTGCCAGCAGTGAAAACTATGGCTACACCTTC
>TRBJ1-2|few|-|TRBV29-1
CSVEGVAASLRGYTF
TGCAGCGTTGAGGGGGTGGCGGCGAGTTTGCGTGGCTACACCTTC
>TRBJ2-5|-|TRBD2|TRBV6-5
CASSPWTSKETQYF
TGTGCCAGCAGTCCATGGACTAGTAAAGAGACCCAGTACTTC
>TRBJ1-6|-|TRBD1|TRBV27
CASGSGGRSPLHF
TGTGCCAGCGGCTCAGGGGGTCGCTCACCCCTCCACTTT
>TRBJ2-5|-|TRBD1|TRBV18
CASSQDREETQYF
TGTGCCAGCTCACAGGACAGGGAAGAGACCCAGTACTTC
>TRBJ1-2|once|-|TRBV11-3
CASSDGPGGYGYTF
TGTGCCAGCAGCGACGGTCCGGGAGGCTATGGCTACACCTTC
>TRBJ1-5|few|-|TRBV18
CASSLQPDSNQPQHF
TGTGCCAGCTCTCTACAGCCCGATAGCAATCAGCCCCAGCATTTT